Presented here are 18 T cell receptor beta chains from one specimen sequenced in a study of response to subunit inactivated influenza vaccine. TCRdb fed the RT-PCR reads into MiXCR, producing one record per CDR3 protein. Of roughly 630,000 distinct CDR3 sequences listed, 12% to 15% are singletons. The sample here was PBMCs from blood, taken 14 days before vaccination. The receptors were sampled from a man aged 50-60 years who received an inactivated influenza vaccine.

This clonotype showed up just a few times. The rearrangement links TRBV4-3 to TRBJ2-2; no definite D call. The CDR3 is 16 amino acids. Per the germline V gene, CDR1 is LGHNA and CDR2 is YSLEER. Trimming took 0 bases from V and 0 from J, leaving 8 bases between them. The CDR3 reads CASSQDVAANTGELFF. The CDR3 nucleotides read TGCGCCAGCAGCCAAGATGTGGCGGCGAACACCGGGGAGCTGTTTTTT.

The chain has TRBV3-1 and TRBJ2-7; D is unresolved. Germline lookup yields CDR1 LGHDT and CDR2 YNNKEL (reference sequence). The CDR3 is made up of 15 amino acids. Between the trimmed V and J ends, which lost 4 bases and 5 bases, there was a span of 18 bases. The CDR3 here is CASSPLGITADEQYF. The DNA for the CDR3 is TGTGCCAGCAGCCCCCTAGGCATTACGGCAGACGAGCAGTACTTC.

CDR3 sequence reads: CASSQAGPRGADTQYF. The CDR3 coding sequence is TGTGCCAGCAGCCAAGCCGGGCCCCGAGGGGCAGATACGCAGTATTTT. V is TRBV4-2 and J is TRBJ2-3; TRBD1 or TRBD2 may be the D gene (5 bases each). Germline CDR1 reads LGHNA; CDR2 reads YNFKEQ. This CDR3 spans 16 amino acids. V was shortened by 1 base and J by 4 bases, with 15 bases between the two germline ends.

This clonotype was seen more than once but under ten times. The J gene is TRBJ2-2, the V gene TRBV27; D is undetermined. Trimming left V 6 bases short and J 7 bases short, with 6 bases between. This CDR3 contains 11 residues. From germline, CDR1 is MNHEY and CDR2 SMNVEV (reference sequence). CDR3 residues: CASSKFGELFF. The CDR3 DNA is TGTGCCAGCAGCAAGTTCGGGGAGCTGTTTTTT.

V gene TRBV10-3 combines with J gene TRBJ2-5; 7 bases line up with TRBD2. The CDR3 is made up of 17 amino acids. Germline V CDR1 and CDR2: ENHRY, SYGVKD. The J segment lost 4 bases and the V segment lost 0 bases, leaving 11 bases of the junction unmatched. The CDR3 is CAISESQGLAVLETQYF. In nucleotides, the CDR3 is TGTGCCATCAGTGAGTCCCAAGGGCTAGCGGTGTTAGAGACCCAGTACTTC.

The chain carries TRBV5-1 and TRBJ2-1; TRBD1 matches 10 bases. CDR1 is SGHRS, CDR2 YFSETQ, per germline. This CDR3 comprises 14 residues. Trimming at V came to 3 bases and at J to 8 bases, leaving 5 bases not matched to a gene. This chain's CDR3 is CASSSGQGSDEQFF. CDR3 sequence (DNA): TGCGCCAGCAGCTCGGGACAGGGGAGCGATGAGCAGTTCTTC.

J is TRBJ2-2 and V is TRBV6-2 or TRBV6-3, with D possibly matching TRBD2 (5 bases). CDR1 and CDR2 (germline): MNHEY, SVGEGT. The CDR3 loop spans 15 amino acids. Deletions cut 3 bases from V and 2 bases from J, with 10 bases between. CDR3 coding DNA: TGTGCCAGCAGTTATCCGAGGGCCAACACCGGGGAGCTGTTTTTT. Protein: CASSYPRANTGELFF.

The table lists this clonotype with a few counts. The V gene is TRBV12-3 or TRBV12-4, the J gene TRBJ2-3; D may be TRBD1 (5 bases). This CDR3 contains 17 residues. Trimming removed 1 base at V and 3 bases at J, with 17 bases between. CDR3 DNA: TGTGCCAGCAGTTTAGGAACCGGTAGGGGCAGGACAGATACGCAGTATTTT. Residues: CASSLGTGRGRTDTQYF.

As to this clonotype: Since no conserved phenylalanine or tryptophan closes the CDR3, a read error is the likely cause. The chain uses TRBV12-3 or TRBV12-4 and TRBJ1-2, with 7 bases matching TRBD1. The V and J ends lost 7 bases and 4 bases, in that order; junction bases with no gene match: 6. This CDR3 has 13 amino acids. CDR3: CASTLRQGYGYTI. The CDR3 DNA sequence: TGTGCCAGCACCCTCCGACAGGGCTATGGCTACACCATC.

This clonotype has a handful of counts. The chain has TRBV15 and TRBJ2-7; D is perhaps TRBD2 (6 bases). From germline, CDR1 is LNHNV and CDR2 YYDKDF (reference sequence). Trimming shortened V by 6 bases and J by 3 bases, and 9 bases separated the two germline ends. The CDR3 has 12 amino acids. CDR3 sequence: CATSSGDYEQYF. In DNA form, the CDR3 reads TGTGCCACCAGTAGCGGAGACTACGAGCAGTACTTC.

This clonotype was detected only a few times. V gene TRBV6-2 or TRBV6-3 combines with J gene TRBJ2-2, with D maybe TRBD2 (5 bases). V was cut by 4 bases and J by 1 base, with 7 bases left in between. CDR1 and CDR2 from the germline V gene are MNHEY and SVGEGT. The CDR3 is 14 amino acids. In DNA form, the CDR3 reads TGTGCCAGCAGTTCTCGGGGGAACACCGGGGAGCTGTTTTTT. As protein: CASSSRGNTGELFF.

This clonotype was seen only a few times. The chain is built from TRBV20-1 and TRBJ2-1, with TRBD1 identical over 7 bases. V lost 0 bases and J lost 6; bases outside the gene matches: 11. CDR1 is DFQATT, CDR2 SNEGSKA, per germline (reference sequence). The CDR3 contains 16 residues. The CDR3 here is CSARDVRGYAFNEQFF. CDR3 DNA: TGCAGTGCTAGAGATGTCAGGGGGTATGCCTTCAATGAGCAGTTCTTC.

This chain links TRBV7-9 with TRBJ2-1, with D perhaps TRBD1 (6 bases). Looked up from germline, CDR1 is SEHNR and CDR2 is FQNEAQ (reference sequence). The germline V and J ends were trimmed by 8 bases and 5 bases, with 13 bases remaining between them. The CDR3 is made up of 13 amino acids. For the CDR3, the DNA is TGTGCCAGCGCCTTTGGGACAAACAATGAGCAGTTCTTC. It translates to CASAFGTNNEQFF.

The rearrangement links TRBV6-5 to TRBJ2-6; 7 nucleotides agree with TRBD1. CDR3 length equals 17 residues. Per the germline V gene, CDR1 is MNHEY and CDR2 is SVGAGI. Trimming at V came to 4 bases and at J to 4 bases, leaving 10 bases not matched to a gene. The CDR3 DNA follows: TGTGCCAGCAGTTCGAGGGACAGAAACTCGGGGGCCAACGTCCTGACTTTC. It yields the protein CASSSRDRNSGANVLTF.

The rearrangement links TRBV5-1 to TRBJ2-7, with 8 positions matching TRBD1. CDR3 length: 16 amino acids. V shed 1 base and J 3 bases; nucleotides not matched to a gene: 9. Germline CDR1 SGHRS, CDR2 YFSETQ. In DNA, the CDR3 is TGCGCCAGCAGCTTGAGCGCCCTAGACAGGGGCTACGAGCAGTACTTC. It codes for CASSLSALDRGYEQYF.

In its sample, this clonotype was seen a few times. The V gene is TRBV20-1, the J gene TRBJ2-5; D is possibly TRBD2 (6 bases). The CDR3 length is 16 residues. Germline values: CDR1 DFQATT, CDR2 SNEGSKA (reference sequence). Trimming took 3 bases from V and 2 from J, leaving 19 bases between them. The CDR3 spells CSASRRERAIQETQYF. The CDR3 nucleotides read TGCAGTGCTAGTCGTCGGGAGCGGGCTATTCAAGAGACCCAGTACTTC.

V and J are TRBV20-1 and TRBJ2-1; a possible D gene is TRBD2 (7 bases). The CDR3 is made up of 15 amino acids. Trimming cost V 0 bases and J 4 bases, with 13 bases left between them. Germline V gives CDR1 DFQATT, CDR2 SNEGSKA (reference sequence). The CDR3 reads CSARDRGEGYNEQFF. The CDR3 DNA reads as TGCAGTGCTAGAGATAGGGGGGAGGGATACAATGAGCAGTTCTTC.

The chain is built from TRBV6-5 and TRBJ2-3, with D possibly TRBD2 on 7 matching bases. The CDR3 loop spans 16 amino acids. Trimming stripped 0 bases from V and 6 bases from J, with 16 bases between. Germline V CDR1 and CDR2: MNHEY, SVGAGI. The CDR3 loop reads CASSYSGGARGDTQYF. DNA for the CDR3: TGTGCCAGCAGTTACTCAGGGGGGGCTCGAGGGGATACGCAGTATTTT.